Following are 30 T cell receptor beta chains from one sample sequenced in a study of vaccination effects on CD4 cells after COVID-19. Assay: immunoSEQ multiplex PCR; the TCRdb copy retains only in-frame clones and omits some. The table includes under 40,000 clones, around four fifths detected once. Antigen-specific CD4+ T cells expanded by the ViraFEST assay with viral peptide pools were then sequenced. Culture proceeded for more than nine days, and CD4+ T cells were then isolated. Nobody among the vaccine recipients had prior SARS-CoV-2 infection (nucleocapsid antibodies were negative). Their specific antigens are unknown. The sequencing used CD4+ T cells from PBMCs cultured with HCoV-OC43 spike peptides, collected before COVID-19 vaccination. The subset here: HCoV-OC43 spike overlapping peptide pool stimulation. The receptor source for this set is a human donor who received a COVID-19 vaccine.

V usage is TRBV6-5 and J usage is TRBJ1-1; tentatively, D is TRBD1 (5 bases). With 6 bases removed from V and 5 bases from J, the gap between germline ends came to 7 bases. This CDR3 has 11 residues. Germline CDR1 reads MNHEY; CDR2 reads SVGAGI. The CDR3 coding sequence is TGTGCCAGCAGCCAGGGAACTGAAGCTTTCTTT. Its protein product is CASSQGTEAFF.

The J gene is TRBJ1-4, the V gene TRBV18; D is unresolved. CDR1 and CDR2 (germline): KGHSH, LQKENI. This CDR3 region has 14 residues. V dropped 1 base and J dropped 1 base, with 4 bases sitting between them. CDR3 protein: CASSPRRTNEKLFF. The DNA for the CDR3 is TGTGCCAGCTCACCACGGAGAACTAATGAAAAACTGTTTTTT.

The chain employs TRBV2 and TRBJ2-1, with D unresolved. CDR1 SNHLY and CDR2 FYNNEI come from the germline V gene. V gave up 4 bases and J gave up 6 bases, with 10 bases separating them. The CDR3 contains 13 residues. The CDR3 bases are TGTGCCAGCAGTGTTTCTCCTACCAATGAGCAGTTCTTC. It translates to CASSVSPTNEQFF.

The gene calls are TRBV19 and TRBJ1-5; D is unclear. This CDR3 has 14 amino acids. Per the germline V gene, CDR1 is LNHDA and CDR2 is SQIVND (reference sequence). V was clipped by 2 bases and J by 5 bases, with 10 bases between them. The CDR3 DNA is TGTGCCAGTAGTATATGGACGTTAGATCAGCCCCAGCATTTT. Translating it yields CASSIWTLDQPQHF.

The V and J genes are TRBV6-1 and TRBJ1-6, with unresolved D. Trimming removed 1 base from V and 10 bases from J, with 11 bases in between. Germline values: CDR1 MNHNS, CDR2 SASEGT. The CDR3 is made up of 14 amino acids. The CDR3 DNA reads as TGTGCCAGCAGTGAAGGTCAGTCGAGATCACCCCTCCACTTT. Its translation: CASSEGQSRSPLHF.

The chain combines TRBV24-1 with TRBJ2-7; 8 bases agree with TRBD1. This CDR3 contains 13 residues. In germline, CDR1 is KGHDR, CDR2 SFDVKD. The V segment lost 5 bases and the J segment 4 bases; nucleotides outside the gene matches: 3. Here the CDR3 DNA reads TGTGCCACCAGTGGAGGGGACAGGTACGAGCAGTACTTC. Its protein is CATSGGDRYEQYF.

This clone was counted between two and nine times. This chain joins TRBV7-9 and TRBJ2-1; D remains ambiguous. V lost 5 bases and J 2 bases, leaving 16 bases between the germline ends. The germline V gene has CDR1 SEHNR and CDR2 FQNEAQ (reference sequence). The length of the CDR3 is 16 residues. Written as DNA, the CDR3 is TGTGCCAGCAGCCGGTGGGTGGCGAGCACCTACAATGAGCAGTTCTTC. It specifies CASSRWVASTYNEQFF.

V is TRBV5-6 and J is TRBJ2-3; the D is unclear. V gave up 1 base and J gave up 8 bases, with 14 bases separating them. The CDR3 length is 14 residues. The V gene's germline CDR1 is SGHDT and CDR2 YYEEEE. CDR3 nucleotide sequence: TGTGCCAGCAGCTTGTATCGGTGGACGGGTACGCAGTATTTT. Translation: CASSLYRWTGTQYF.

Sample share makes this clone medium-sized. V gene TRBV5-4 combines with J gene TRBJ1-6; tentatively, D is TRBD1 (5 bases). V lost 5 bases and J 7 bases, leaving 7 bases between the germline ends. This CDR3 is built from 12 residues. Looked up from germline, CDR1 is SGHNT and CDR2 is YYREEE (reference sequence). Here the CDR3 reads CASSWDNSPLHF. The DNA of the CDR3 is TGTGCCAGCAGTTGGGACAATTCACCCCTCCACTTT.

The chain couples TRBV24-1 to TRBJ2-6; 9 bases match TRBD1. Germline CDR1 is KGHDR and CDR2 is SFDVKD. Trimming at V came to 3 bases and at J to 2 bases, leaving 4 bases not matched to a gene. This CDR3 has 17 amino acids. This chain's CDR3 is CATSDPGQGAGANVLTF. The DNA of the CDR3 is TGTGCCACCAGTGATCCGGGACAGGGAGCTGGGGCCAACGTCCTGACTTTC.

V gene TRBV9 combines with J gene TRBJ2-5; weak D call: TRBD2 (6 bases). The V gene's germline CDR1 is SGDLS and CDR2 YYNGEE. This CDR3 spans 15 amino acids. Trimming took off 0 bases at V and 0 bases at J, with 9 bases between the two ends. Here the CDR3 reads CASSVGGGNQETQYF. Here the CDR3 DNA reads TGTGCCAGCAGCGTAGGGGGCGGGAACCAAGAGACCCAGTACTTC.

Only a few counts were recorded for this clone. The J gene is TRBJ2-4, the V gene TRBV28, with D possibly being TRBD1 (6 bases). Per the germline V gene, CDR1 is MDHEN and CDR2 is SYDVKM. V was clipped by 6 bases and J by 6 bases, with 9 bases between them. The CDR3 runs to 12 residues. CDR3 coding DNA: TGTGCCAGCAGACAGGGTACAAACATTCAGTACTTC. It yields the protein CASRQGTNIQYF.

The chain combines TRBV15 with TRBJ2-7, with D uncertain. Germline loops: CDR1 LNHNV, CDR2 YYDKDF (reference sequence). There are 15 residues in the CDR3. Between the trimmed V and J ends, which lost 1 base and 0 bases, there was a span of 10 bases. The DNA for the CDR3 is TGTGCCACCAGCAGAGGTGGGCAGTTCTCCTACGAGCAGTACTTC. Protein: CATSRGGQFSYEQYF.

The chain joins TRBV19 to TRBJ1-1; 7 positions agree with TRBD1. Germline lookup yields CDR1 LNHDA and CDR2 SQIVND (reference sequence). V lost 9 bases, J lost 6 bases, and 10 bases stayed unmatched. The CDR3 has 13 residues. CDR3 amino acids: CASRTMDRPEAFF. The CDR3, as DNA: TGTGCCAGCCGAACCATGGACAGGCCTGAAGCTTTCTTT.

This chain links TRBV11-2 with TRBJ2-3; 11 nucleotides agree with TRBD2. This CDR3 has 19 residues. Germline trimming cut 5 bases from V and 0 bases from J; bases unmatched to any gene: 13. CDR1 is SGHAT, CDR2 FQNNGV, per germline. In nucleotides, the CDR3 is TGTGCCAGCAGCCTCCTTCCCGGGACTAGCGGTATTAGCACAGATACGCAGTATTTT. Translating gives CASSLLPGTSGISTDTQYF.

The chain recombines TRBV6-2 or TRBV6-3 with TRBJ1-1; no reliable D call. Germline CDR1 reads MNHEY; CDR2 reads SVGEGT. Trimming stripped 2 bases from V and 11 bases from J, with 18 bases between. This CDR3 comprises 14 residues. This CDR3 is CASSYMRQRVAAFF. The CDR3 nucleotides read TGTGCCAGCAGTTACATGAGGCAGAGGGTGGCTGCTTTCTTT.

This clone has only a few counts. The genes are TRBV12-2 and TRBJ1-4. TRBV12-2 is marked as a pseudogene. This CDR3 spans 15 amino acids. In nucleotides, the CDR3 is TGTGCAAGTCGCTTCGCCGGGACCCCCAATGAAAAACTGTTTTTT. It codes for CASRFAGTPNEKLFF.

V gene TRBV27 combines with J gene TRBJ2-3, with 9 bases fitting TRBD1. The CDR3 loop spans 15 amino acids. V shed 5 bases and J 2 bases; nucleotides not matched to a gene: 5. CDR1 and CDR2 from the germline V gene are MNHEY and SMNVEV (reference sequence). The CDR3 region is CASSKGTGPTDTQYF. For the CDR3, the DNA is TGTGCCAGCAGTAAGGGGACAGGGCCCACAGATACGCAGTATTTT.

CDR3 DNA sequence: TGCGCCAGCAGCCAAGACAAAACGGGGACGCAGTATTTT. Its protein is CASSQDKTGTQYF. The rearrangement uses TRBV4-1 and TRBJ2-3; TRBD2 might be the D (5 bases). Germline V CDR1 and CDR2: MGHRA, YSYEKL. This CDR3 comprises 13 residues. Between the trimmed V and J ends, which lost 0 bases and 9 bases, there was a span of 10 bases.

This clone has only a few counts. The rearrangement joins TRBV28 to TRBJ2-7; tentatively, D is TRBD1 (5 bases). CDR3 length equals 13 residues. Per germline, CDR1 MDHEN and CDR2 SYDVKM. The V and J ends lost 3 bases and 4 bases respectively, with 10 bases between them. CDR3 nucleotide sequence: TGTGCCAGCAGTTTCAGGGTGTCGTACGAGCAGTACTTC. Its protein product is CASSFRVSYEQYF.

J is TRBJ1-1 and V is TRBV14; 7 nucleotides agree with TRBD1. Germline V gene sequence: CDR1 SGHDN, CDR2 FVKESK. The CDR3 extends over 16 amino acids. Unmatched junction bases numbered 9, after V lost 0 bases and J lost 5 bases. Here the CDR3 reads CASSQDKGAKRTEAFF. CDR3 in DNA: TGTGCCAGCAGCCAAGATAAGGGGGCCAAAAGAACTGAAGCTTTCTTT.

CDR3 nucleotides: TGCGCCAGCAGCGGAATCTTGGGGCAGGGGGTAGGAGCTAACTATGGCTACACCTTC. It specifies CASSGILGQGVGANYGYTF. The chain is built from TRBV4-1 and TRBJ1-2; 7 bases match TRBD1. Germline loops: CDR1 MGHRA, CDR2 YSYEKL. With 5 bases clipped from V and 0 bases from J, the junction kept 18 bases outside the gene matches. The CDR3 loop spans 19 amino acids.

The chain combines TRBV4-3 with TRBJ2-1; D is perhaps TRBD2 (6 bases). The CDR3 length is 16 residues. V was pared by 2 bases and J by 3 bases, with 14 bases between. Looked up from germline, CDR1 is LGHNA and CDR2 is YSLEER. This CDR3 reads CASSQNAGTFYNEQFF. In nucleotides, the CDR3 is TGCGCCAGCAGCCAAAACGCCGGGACTTTCTACAATGAGCAGTTCTTC.

The gene calls are TRBV5-1 and TRBJ2-7; TRBD1 matches at 7 bases. The germline gives CDR1 SGHRS, CDR2 YFSETQ. After removal of 3 bases from V and 2 bases from J, the junction contained 8 bases not matched to a gene. The CDR3 sequence is 15 residues long. This CDR3 reads CASSWADRAPYEQYF. In DNA form, the CDR3 reads TGCGCCAGCAGCTGGGCCGACAGGGCCCCCTACGAGCAGTACTTC.

The chain employs TRBV3-1 (or the pseudogene TRBV3-2) and TRBJ2-7; TRBD1 aligns across 8 bases. After removal of 6 bases from V and 0 bases from J, the junction contained 4 bases not matched to a gene. Germline V gene lookup returns CDR1 LGHDT and CDR2 YNNKEL (reference sequence). The CDR3 is 14 residues long. The CDR3, as DNA: TGTGCCAGCAGACCCGGGACAGGCTCCTACGAGCAGTACTTC. It specifies CASRPGTGSYEQYF.

The gene calls are TRBV5-1 and TRBJ2-7; no firm D call. The V gene's germline CDR1 is SGHRS and CDR2 YFSETQ. CDR3 size: 15 residues. V lost 0 bases and J 3 bases, leaving 13 bases between the germline ends. The CDR3 DNA follows: TGCGCCAGCAGCTTGGGTACAGACCATATCTACGAGCAGTACTTC. As protein: CASSLGTDHIYEQYF.

The chain couples TRBV5-6 to TRBJ1-2; D possibly corresponds to TRBD1 (5 bases). The germline V gene encodes CDR1 SGHDT and CDR2 YYEEEE. The CDR3 is 15 amino acids. V lost 0 bases and J lost 4, with 13 bases in between. The CDR3 bases are TGTGCCAGCAGCTTGGGAGTAGGACACATCTATGGCTACACCTTC. Translation: CASSLGVGHIYGYTF.

The chain links TRBV30 to TRBJ1-1, with TRBD1 as a possible D gene (5 bases). CDR3 length: 14 residues. CDR1 is GTSNPN and CDR2 is SVGIG in the germline V gene (reference sequence). V dropped 2 bases and J dropped 0 bases, with 10 bases sitting between them. CDR3 sequence reads: CAWSQGRVNTEAFF. The CDR3 nucleotides are TGTGCCTGGAGTCAGGGCCGAGTGAACACTGAAGCTTTCTTT. The full variable domain, its missing parts supplied by reference TRBV30 and TRBJ1-1, is SQTIHQWPATLVQPVGSPLSLECTVEGTSNPNLYWYRQAAGRGLQLLFYSVGIGQISSEVPQNLSASRPQDRQFILSSKKLLLSDSGFYLCAWSQGRVNTEAFFGQGTRLTVV.

The chain is built from TRBV6-5 and TRBJ1-2; TRBD1 agrees at 8 bases. The ends lost 5 bases at V and 8 bases at J; junction bases unmatched: 4. Germline V gene sequence: CDR1 MNHEY, CDR2 SVGAGI. The CDR3 consists of 12 residues. CDR3 bases: TGTGCCAGCAGTCAGGGGGCTGGGGGCTACACCTTC. Its protein is CASSQGAGGYTF.

V is TRBV6-5 and J is TRBJ1-2, with D possibly TRBD1 on 6 matching bases. This CDR3 spans 14 amino acids. CDR1 and CDR2 from the germline V gene are MNHEY and SVGAGI. V lost 8 bases and J 4 bases, leaving 17 bases between the germline ends. The CDR3 is CASGPGGASYGYTF. The CDR3, as DNA: TGTGCCAGCGGACCGGGGGGGGCCAGCTATGGCTACACCTTC.